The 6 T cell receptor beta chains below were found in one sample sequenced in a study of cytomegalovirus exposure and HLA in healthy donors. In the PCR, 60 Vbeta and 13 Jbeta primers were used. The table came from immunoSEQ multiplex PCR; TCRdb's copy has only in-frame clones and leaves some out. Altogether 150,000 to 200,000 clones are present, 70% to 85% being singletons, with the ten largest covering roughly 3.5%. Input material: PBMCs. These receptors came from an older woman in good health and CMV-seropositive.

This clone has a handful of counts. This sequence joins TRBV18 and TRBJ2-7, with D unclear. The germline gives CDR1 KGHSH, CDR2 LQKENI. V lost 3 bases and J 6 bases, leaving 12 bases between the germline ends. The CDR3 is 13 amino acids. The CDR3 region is CASSPDFSFEQYF. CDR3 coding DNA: TGTGCCAGCTCACCCGATTTTAGTTTCGAGCAGTACTTC.

CDR3 protein: CSVGQGAEKLFF. The CDR3 coding sequence is TGCAGCGTTGGGCAGGGGGCTGAAAAACTGTTTTTT. The V call is TRBV29-1, the J call TRBJ1-4; 8 bases are shared with TRBD1. The germline CDR1 and CDR2 sequences are SQVTM and ANQGSEA. This CDR3 spans 12 amino acids. The ends lost 4 bases at V and 7 bases at J; junction bases unmatched: 2.

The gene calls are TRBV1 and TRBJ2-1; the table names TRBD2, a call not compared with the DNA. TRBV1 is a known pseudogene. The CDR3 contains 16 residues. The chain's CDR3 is CTSSQVRPSGYNEQFF. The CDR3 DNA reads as TGCACCAGCAGCCAAGTACGGCCTAGCGGTTACAATGAGCAGTTCTTC.

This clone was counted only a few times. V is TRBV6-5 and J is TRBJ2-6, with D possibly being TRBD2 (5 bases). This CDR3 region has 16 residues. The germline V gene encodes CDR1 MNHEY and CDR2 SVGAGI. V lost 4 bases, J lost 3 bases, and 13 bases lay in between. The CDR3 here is CASSFRSGFGANVLTF. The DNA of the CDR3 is TGTGCCAGCAGTTTCCGATCGGGGTTTGGGGCCAACGTCCTGACTTTC.

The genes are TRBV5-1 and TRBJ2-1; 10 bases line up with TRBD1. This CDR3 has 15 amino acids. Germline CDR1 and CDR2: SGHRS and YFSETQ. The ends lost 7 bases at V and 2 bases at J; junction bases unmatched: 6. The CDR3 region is CASGTGTGAYNEQFF. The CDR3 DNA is TGCGCCAGCGGTACCGGGACAGGGGCCTACAATGAGCAGTTCTTC.

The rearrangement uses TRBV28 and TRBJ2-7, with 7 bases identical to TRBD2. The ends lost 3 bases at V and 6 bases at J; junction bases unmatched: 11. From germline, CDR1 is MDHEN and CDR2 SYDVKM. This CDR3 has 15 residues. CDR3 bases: TGTGCCAGCAGTTTCGTTCCTCGGACTAGTGGCGAGCAGTACTTC. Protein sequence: CASSFVPRTSGEQYF. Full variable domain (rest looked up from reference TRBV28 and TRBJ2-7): DVKVTQSSRYLVKRTGEKVFLECVQDMDHENMFWYRQDPGLGLRLIYFSYDVKMKEKGDIPEGYSVSREKKERFSLILESASTNQTSMYLCASSFVPRTSGEQYFGPGTRLTVT.